These T cell receptor beta chains were read from a single sample in a study of T cells after posttransplantation cyclophosphamide. This table comes from immunoSEQ multiplex PCR, and its TCRdb copy is limited to in-frame clones, with some not included. This sample carries under 25,000 clones, none of them present only once. The source material was PBMCs, sampled after allogeneic stem cell transplant with posttransplant cyclophosphamide. All receptors come from a male patient in his late teens or twenties who received an allogeneic stem cell transplant from a related donor, was CMV-positive, and had no GVHD. Some T cells may possibly be graft donor cells. CDR3s include the opening cysteine and the closing phenylalanine or tryptophan. D genes are given only for firm matches. The size field is filled for only some rows; it gives once, few, many or a size class.

J gene	CDR3 length	D gene	V gene	clone size	CDR3 protein	CDR3 DNA
TRBJ1-2	14	-	TRBV11-2	many	CASSDWTANYGYTF	TGTGCCAGCAGCGATTGGACAGCTAACTATGGCTACACCTTC
TRBJ2-1	18	-	TRBV7-6	many	CASSLKRLESRGESEQFF	TGTGCCAGCAGCTTAAAACGCCTAGAATCTAGGGGTGAAAGTGAGCAGTTCTTC
TRBJ1-4	14	TRBD1	TRBV18	many	CASSSQGANEKLFF	TGTGCCAGCTCATCGCAGGGGGCTAATGAAAAACTGTTTTTT
TRBJ2-5	15	TRBD2	TRBV9	many	CASSAAPTSGETQYF	TGTGCCAGCAGCGCAGCCCCTACTAGCGGCGAGACCCAGTACTTC
TRBJ2-3	15	-	TRBV9	many	CASNPTGDFIDTQYF	TGTGCCAGCAACCCTACAGGGGACTTTATAGATACGCAGTATTTT
TRBJ1-4	15	TRBD1	TRBV19	many	CASSVRTGVNEKLFF	TGTGCCAGTAGTGTCCGGACAGGCGTTAATGAAAAACTGTTTTTT
TRBJ1-1	13	TRBD1	TRBV2	many	CASSRQGVTEAFF	TGTGCCAGCAGTAGACAGGGGGTAACTGAAGCTTTCTTT
TRBJ2-7	16	-	TRBV5-1	many	CASSPLSGLSSYEQYF	TGCGCCAGCAGCCCCCTTTCCGGACTGAGCTCCTACGAGCAGTACTTC
TRBJ2-3	13	-	TRBV29-1	many	CSANERLTDTQYF	TGCAGCGCAAACGAGCGGCTCACAGATACGCAGTATTTT
TRBJ2-3	17	-	TRBV23-1	-	CASRHNIGRPSTDTQYF	TGCGCCAGCAGGCATAACATCGGGAGACCTAGCACAGATACGCAGTATTTT
TRBJ2-3	15	TRBD2	TRBV5-1	many	CASSLGTSGADTQYF	TGCGCCAGCAGCTTGGGCACTAGCGGGGCAGATACGCAGTATTTT
TRBJ2-7	11	TRBD2	TRBV5-1	many	CASSSGLAQYF	TGCGCCAGCAGCTCGGGACTAGCGCAGTACTTC
TRBJ2-3	17	-	TRBV10-2	many	CASSESIYPGDTDTQYF	TGCGCCAGCAGTGAGTCGATTTACCCGGGGGACACAGATACGCAGTATTTT
TRBJ1-5	15	-	TRBV19	many	CASRLTGYSNQPQHF	TGTGCCAGTAGGTTGACAGGCTATAGCAATCAGCCCCAGCATTTT
TRBJ1-3	21	-	TRBV28	many	CASGSTGYSGGPGRSGNTIYF	TGTGCCAGCGGTTCGACAGGTTACTCTGGAGGACCGGGGCGCTCTGGAAACACCATATATTTT
TRBJ2-7	11	-	TRBV7-9	-	CASSLVHEQYF	TGTGCCAGCAGCTTAGTTCACGAGCAGTACTTC
TRBJ2-7	17	TRBD1	TRBV10-1	many	CASRAPPTGAISYEQYF	TGCGCCAGCAGAGCTCCTCCCACAGGGGCAATATCCTACGAGCAGTACTTC
TRBJ1-3	13	TRBD1	TRBV27	many	CASSWDRGNTIYF	TGTGCCAGCAGTTGGGACAGGGGAAACACCATATATTTT
TRBJ2-1	13	-	TRBV7-3	many	CASSLQARDEQFF	TGTGCCAGCAGCTTACAAGCGAGGGATGAGCAGTTCTTC
TRBJ2-3	16	TRBD2	TRBV18	-	CASSLIAGAGPDTQYF	TGTGCCAGCTCACTGATAGCGGGAGCCGGCCCAGATACGCAGTATTTT
TRBJ1-1	15	TRBD1	TRBV9	many	CASSVTGGMNTEAFF	TGTGCCAGCAGCGTTACAGGGGGGATGAACACTGAAGCTTTCTTT
TRBJ2-7	14	TRBD2	TRBV5-6	many	CASSLGLAEYEQYF	TGTGCCAGCAGCTTGGGACTAGCCGAGTACGAGCAGTACTTC
TRBJ1-2	13	TRBD1	TRBV29-1	many	CSAPDRVLSGYTF	TGCAGCGCACCGGACAGGGTCTTAAGTGGCTACACCTTC
TRBJ1-4	16	-	TRBV19	many	CASSIGTHATNEKLFF	TGTGCCAGTAGTATCGGGACACATGCAACTAATGAAAAACTGTTTTTT
TRBJ2-1	17	TRBD2	TRBV4-2	many	CASSQALLADHYNEQFF	TGTGCCAGCAGCCAGGCCTTACTAGCGGACCACTACAATGAGCAGTTCTTC
TRBJ2-3	15	-	TRBV9	many	CASSKEPSSTDTQYF	TGTGCCAGCAGTAAGGAGCCGAGTAGCACAGATACGCAGTATTTT
TRBJ1-5	15	-	TRBV7-2	many	CASSPDSQTGQPQHF	TGTGCCAGCAGCCCGGACTCTCAGACGGGGCAGCCCCAGCATTTT
TRBJ1-2	13	TRBD1	TRBV28	many	CASSLDRGYGYTF	TGTGCCAGCAGTTTGGACAGGGGATATGGCTACACCTTC
TRBJ1-5	15	TRBD1	TRBV19	many	CASSVQGWGNQPQHF	TGTGCCAGTAGTGTACAGGGGTGGGGCAATCAGCCCCAGCATTTT
TRBJ2-6	21	TRBD1	TRBV30	many	CAWSVGWWTGNISSGANVLTF	TGTGCCTGGAGTGTTGGGTGGTGGACAGGGAATATCTCTTCTGGGGCCAACGTCCTGACTTTC
TRBJ2-1	15	TRBD1	TRBV2	many	CATLPGDSSYNEQFF	TGTGCCACCCTCCCCGGGGACAGCTCCTACAATGAGCAGTTCTTC
TRBJ1-4	11	-	TRBV7-9	many	CASSAYEKLFF	TGTGCCAGCAGCGCGTATGAAAAACTGTTTTTT
TRBJ2-7	15	TRBD2	TRBV7-2	many	CASSLTLAGGYEQYF	TGTGCCAGCAGCTTAACGCTAGCGGGAGGTTACGAGCAGTACTTC
TRBJ2-2	13	-	TRBV4-3	many	CASSQVQGEELFF	TGCGCCAGCAGCCAAGTGCAAGGGGAGGAGCTGTTTTTT
TRBJ2-3	15	-	TRBV7-9	-	CAKAPVTTGTDTQYF	TGTGCCAAAGCACCGGTAACTACTGGCACAGATACGCAGTATTTT
TRBJ2-5	15	-	TRBV7-6	many	CASSLAQAFQETQYF	TGTGCCAGCAGCTTAGCCCAGGCCTTCCAAGAGACCCAGTACTTC
TRBJ1-3	15	-	TRBV25-1	many	CASSEYLGAGNTIYF	TGTGCCAGCAGTGAATATTTAGGGGCTGGAAACACCATATATTTT
TRBJ2-7	12	TRBD1	TRBV10-3	many	CAILTGTHEQYF	TGTGCCATCTTGACAGGGACCCACGAGCAGTACTTC
TRBJ2-7	16	TRBD1	TRBV5-1	many	CASSLAGWQGAGEQYF	TGCGCCAGCAGCTTGGCCGGGTGGCAGGGGGCGGGTGAGCAGTACTTC
TRBJ1-5	12	-	TRBV29-1	many	CSVGSSNQPQHF	TGCAGCGTTGGTTCTTCCAATCAGCCCCAGCATTTT
TRBJ2-6	14	-	TRBV11-3	many	CASSSGSGANVLTF	TGTGCCAGCAGCTCAGGGTCTGGGGCCAACGTCCTGACTTTC